The 22 T cell receptor beta chains reported below all come from one sample, sequenced in a study of regulatory T cells in long-lasting Graves disease. CDR3 regions were amplified by Arm-PCR using iRepertoire HTBI primers to build TCR beta libraries. One entry per CDR3 protein, called by TCRdb with MiXCR from the multiplex PCR reads. The sample contains hundreds of thousands of distinct CDR3 sequences, less than 25% of which appear only once. Described time point: persistent/refractory GD, antithyroid drugs over 5 years with positive TRAb. Researchers made the TCR library from RNA that was extracted from PBMCs. The sequences come from peripheral blood mononuclear cells (PBMCs), collected when the disease was refractory, from a patient treated with antithyroid drugs. The receptor set was obtained from a female donor with Graves disease.

The sample holds a few counts of this clonotype. The gene calls are TRBV6-1 and TRBJ1-1; possible D gene TRBD1, 6 bases. Germline assignment: CDR1 MNHNS and CDR2 SASEGT. The CDR3 totals 13 residues. Trimming shortened V by 7 bases and J by 2 bases, and 11 bases separated the two germline ends. Here the CDR3 DNA reads TGTGCCAGCATGAGGACAGCCAACACTGAAGCTTTCTTT. Its translation: CASMRTANTEAFF.

Ten or more counts support this clonotype. The genes are TRBV11-2 and TRBJ2-4, with D perhaps matching TRBD1 (5 bases). V was cut by 1 base and J by 0 bases, with 19 bases left in between. Germline values: CDR1 SGHAT, CDR2 FQNNGV. CDR3 size: 19 residues. The CDR3 DNA is TGTGCCAGCAGCTTAGTCCAGGGCGACGTTCGACTAGCCAAAAACATTCAGTACTTC. Amino acids: CASSLVQGDVRLAKNIQYF.

This clonotype has at least ten counts. V usage is TRBV27 and J usage is TRBJ2-5; no firm D call. V gave up 6 bases and J gave up 6 bases, with 14 bases separating them. The germline V gene encodes CDR1 MNHEY and CDR2 SMNVEV (reference sequence). The CDR3 consists of 13 residues. The CDR3 here is CASSSPPWQTQYF. In nucleotides, the CDR3 is TGTGCCAGCAGCTCGCCGCCTTGGCAGACCCAGTACTTC.

Note on this clonotype: This may stem from a read error, because a much larger clone lies one nucleotide away. This chain connects TRBV9 to TRBJ2-6, with D unclear. From germline, CDR1 is SGDLS and CDR2 YYNGEE. This CDR3 contains 14 residues. V gave up 1 base and J gave up 0 bases, with 2 bases separating them. The chain's CDR3 is CASSVFSGANVLTF. CDR3 nucleotide sequence: TGTGCCAGCAGCGTATTCTCTGGGGCCAACGTCCTGACTTTC.

This clonotype was seen more than once but under ten times. CDR3 coding DNA: TGTGCCAGCAATTACCAGGGATTTGACAATCAGCCCCAGCATTTT. Translating it yields CASNYQGFDNQPQHF. J is TRBJ1-5 and V is TRBV5-5; possibly TRBD1 for D (5 bases). Trimming cost V 6 bases and J 3 bases, with 16 bases left between them. The CDR3 totals 15 residues. The V gene's germline CDR1 is SGHKS and CDR2 YYEKEE (reference sequence).

This clonotype was detected only a few times. DNA of the CDR3: TGTGCCAGCAGCTTACTCCGGGACAGGCTTCTCGAGCAGTACTTC. Translated, it gives CASSLLRDRLLEQYF. V and J are TRBV11-1 and TRBJ2-7, with 8 bases identical to TRBD1. Germline V gene data show CDR1 as SGHAT and CDR2 as FQDESV (reference sequence). The length of the CDR3 is 15 residues. V shed 2 bases, J shed 6 bases, and the junction held 9 bases outside the gene matches.

This clonotype has just a few counts. In DNA, the CDR3 is TGCAGCGTTGAAGGGACAGGGAAGGAGCTCCTCTATGGCTACACCTTC. It encodes CSVEGTGKELLYGYTF. The chain has TRBV29-1 and TRBJ1-2; 8 nucleotides align to TRBD1. The CDR3 consists of 16 residues. CDR1 and CDR2 (germline): SQVTM, ANQGSEA. The trim removed 1 base at V and 4 bases at J, leaving 11 bases unmatched.

The chain links TRBV10-3 to TRBJ2-3; the match to TRBD2 covers 12 bases. The CDR3 is made up of 14 amino acids. CDR1 ENHRY and CDR2 SYGVKD come from the germline V gene. Unmatched junction bases numbered 8, after V lost 11 bases and J lost 5 bases. The CDR3 loop is CASRLAGEGDTQYF. In DNA form, the CDR3 reads TGTGCCTCCAGACTAGCGGGAGAGGGAGATACGCAGTATTTT.

This chain links TRBV7-9 with TRBJ1-2; a weak D match, TRBD1 (5 bases). The germline V and J ends were trimmed by 5 bases and 4 bases, with 14 bases remaining between them. Germline V gene data show CDR1 as SEHNR and CDR2 as FQNEAQ (reference sequence). The CDR3 contains 14 residues. The CDR3 sequence: CASSDGGARYGYTF. The CDR3 DNA reads as TGTGCCAGCAGCGACGGAGGGGCCCGCTATGGCTACACCTTC. Supplemented by reference TRBV7-9 and TRBJ1-2, the full variable domain reads DTGVSQNPRHKITKRGQNVTFRCDPISEHNRLYWYRQTLGQGPEFLTYFQNEAQLEKSRLLSDRFSAERPKGSFSTLEIQRTEQGDSAMYLCASSDGGARYGYTFGSGTRLTVV.

This clonotype was found a few times. This chain uses TRBV15 with TRBJ1-1, with D hard to call. The germline V and J ends were trimmed by 0 bases and 7 bases, with 9 bases remaining between them. CDR1 and CDR2 from the germline V gene are LNHNV and YYDKDF (reference sequence). This CDR3 has 13 amino acids. The CDR3 bases are TGTGCCACCAGCAGAGATCGGACCTTTGAAGCTTTCTTT. Translating it yields CATSRDRTFEAFF. The full variable domain, completed using reference TRBV15 and TRBJ1-1, is DAMVIQNPRYQVTQFGKPVTLSCSQTLNHNVMYWYQQKSSQAPKLLFHYYDKDFNNEADTPDNFQSRRPNTSFCFLDIRSPGLGDTAMYLCATSRDRTFEAFFGQGTRLTVV.

This clonotype was observed at least ten times. The CDR3 DNA reads TGTGCCATCAGTGAGTTCCGGGACAGCTCCTACGAGCAGTACTTC. Translating gives CAISEFRDSSYEQYF. This chain uses TRBV10-3 with TRBJ2-7, with 7 bases identical to TRBD1. Unmatched junction bases numbered 3, after V lost 1 base and J lost 0 bases. Germline V lookup: CDR1 ENHRY, CDR2 SYGVKD. This CDR3 has 15 residues.

Many counts were recorded for this clonotype. The chain has TRBV28 and TRBJ1-5; tentatively, D is TRBD1 (5 bases). V was shortened by 11 bases and J by 1 base, with 9 bases between the two germline ends. Germline V CDR1 and CDR2: MDHEN, SYDVKM. The length of the CDR3 is 12 residues. CDR3 amino acids: CAGGESNQPQHF. Written as DNA, the CDR3 is TGTGCCGGGGGGGAGAGCAATCAGCCCCAGCATTTT.

The sample holds many counts of this clonotype. The chain recombines TRBV28 with TRBJ1-2; D is perhaps TRBD1 (5 bases). The germline CDR1 and CDR2 sequences are MDHEN and SYDVKM. The CDR3 is 11 amino acids. V was cut by 8 bases and J by 5 bases, with 9 bases left in between. The CDR3 reads CASVGAYGYTF. In nucleotides, the CDR3 is TGTGCCAGCGTCGGGGCTTATGGCTACACCTTC.

This sequence joins TRBV7-9 and TRBJ1-2; the D is unclear. V lost 5 bases and J 2 bases, leaving 6 bases between the germline ends. The CDR3 is 12 residues long. Germline CDR1 is SEHNR and CDR2 is FQNEAQ (reference sequence). The CDR3 sequence is CASSPQNYGYTF. DNA of the CDR3: TGTGCCAGCAGCCCCCAAAACTATGGCTACACCTTC.

This clonotype was recorded at least ten times. The chain combines TRBV27 with TRBJ2-5; the D call may be TRBD1 or TRBD2 (6 bases each). The ends were cut back, 3 bases at V and 4 bases at J, with 9 bases in the middle. Looked up from germline, CDR1 is MNHEY and CDR2 is SMNVEV (reference sequence). The CDR3 length is 13 residues. CDR3 residues: CASSLGGPETQYF. CDR3 bases: TGTGCCAGCAGTTTGGGGGGCCCAGAGACCCAGTACTTC.

This clonotype was seen a handful of times. This chain uses TRBV12-3 or TRBV12-4 with TRBJ2-2; D unclear. Trimming took off 3 bases at V and 6 bases at J, with 11 bases between the two ends. This CDR3 is 14 amino acids long. The CDR3 loop is CASSFGRTPGELFF. The CDR3 DNA sequence: TGTGCCAGCAGTTTTGGCCGAACCCCCGGGGAGCTGTTTTTT.

The chain recombines TRBV27 with TRBJ2-2, with a possible D match to TRBD2 (6 bases). The CDR3 runs 15 residues. Trimming cost V 3 bases and J 5 bases, with 13 bases left between them. Germline V lookup: CDR1 MNHEY, CDR2 SMNVEV (reference sequence). For the CDR3, the DNA is TGTGCCAGCAGTTTTCTCGGGAGTGGTACCGGGGAGCTGTTTTTT. This gives the protein CASSFLGSGTGELFF.

J is TRBJ2-3 and V is TRBV6-1, with D unclear. CDR1 and CDR2 from the germline V gene are MNHNS and SASEGT. Deletions cut 3 bases from V and 4 bases from J, with 8 bases between. This CDR3 region has 13 residues. CDR3: CASSDRNPDTQYF. In nucleotides, the CDR3 is TGTGCCAGCAGTGACAGAAATCCAGATACGCAGTATTTT.

This clonotype appeared many times. One end of the junction is discordant with germline, which a read error may explain. Written as DNA, the CDR3 is TGTGCCAGCACTTACAACCCTCGGACAGGGGGCATGGGGCAGCCCCAGCATTTT. Translation gives CASTYNPRTGGMGQPQHF. V gene TRBV6-2 or TRBV6-3 combines with J gene TRBJ1-5; 11 positions match TRBD1. Germline loops: CDR1 MNHEY, CDR2 SVGEGT. CDR3 length: 18 residues.

The rearrangement joins TRBV20-1 to TRBJ1-5, with D tentatively TRBD1 (6 bases). The V gene's germline CDR1 is DFQATT and CDR2 SNEGSKA (reference sequence). This CDR3 is 13 amino acids long. Trimming cost V 6 bases and J 5 bases, with 14 bases left between them. The CDR3 sequence is CSAVAGVHQPQHF. CDR3 DNA sequence: TGCAGTGCCGTTGCAGGGGTCCATCAGCCCCAGCATTTT.

This clonotype was seen a few times. This chain links TRBV29-1 with TRBJ1-1; D unresolved. The CDR3 extends over 13 amino acids. V lost 1 base and J lost 3, with 9 bases in between. Germline-derived CDR1 and CDR2 are SQVTM and ANQGSEA. CDR3 nucleotides: TGCAGCGTTGAAGCGGGATGGGACACTGAAGCTTTCTTT. Residues: CSVEAGWDTEAFF.

The genes are TRBV9 and TRBJ2-7; D is perhaps TRBD1 (6 bases). V gave up 0 bases and J gave up 2 bases, with 12 bases separating them. The CDR3 is 15 residues long. Germline V gene lookup returns CDR1 SGDLS and CDR2 YYNGEE. CDR3 residues: CASSVVPGAPYEQYF. Written as DNA, the CDR3 is TGTGCCAGCAGCGTAGTTCCAGGGGCCCCCTACGAGCAGTACTTC.